These 22 T cell receptor beta chains originate from one sample sequenced in a study of T cells in Graves' hyperthyroidism and ophthalmopathy. From RNA transcripts, TCR beta CDR3 regions were amplified. The HTBI primer set was used in a first-round RT-PCR of the TCR CDR3. MiXCR, run by TCRdb on the multiplex PCR reads, gives a single entry per CDR3 protein. The sample yields some 250,000 distinct CDR3 sequences, roughly 15% seen once. The sequencing input was blood. These receptors all stem from a woman between 50 and 59 years old with Graves' hyperthyroidism that later progressed to Graves' ophthalmopathy.

This clonotype was seen a handful of times. V gene TRBV7-9 combines with J gene TRBJ1-2; tentatively, D is TRBD1 (6 bases). The CDR3 is made up of 13 amino acids. CDR1 and CDR2 from the germline V gene are SEHNR and FQNEAQ (reference sequence). V lost 1 base, J lost 7 bases, and 10 bases lay in between. Here the CDR3 reads CASSLVTGSGYTF. The CDR3 region has the DNA TGTGCCAGCAGCTTAGTAACAGGGTCTGGCTACACCTTC. Together with reference TRBV7-9 and TRBJ1-2, the CDR3 gives the full variable domain: DTGVSQNPRHKITKRGQNVTFRCDPISEHNRLYWYRQTLGQGPEFLTYFQNEAQLEKSRLLSDRFSAERPKGSFSTLEIQRTEQGDSAMYLCASSLVTGSGYTFGSGTRLTVV.

This clonotype was counted between two and nine times. In nucleotides, the CDR3 is TGCAGTGCTCCTCCGGGGGGGAAAACTGAAGCTTTCTTT. This translates into CSAPPGGKTEAFF. The gene calls are TRBV20-1 and TRBJ1-1, with TRBD1 as a possible D gene (5 bases). From germline, CDR1 is DFQATT and CDR2 SNEGSKA (reference sequence). This CDR3 spans 13 amino acids. The V and J ends lost 5 bases and 5 bases respectively, with 15 bases between them.

In its sample, this clonotype was seen many times. The V and J genes are TRBV28 and TRBJ2-7; 9 nucleotides line up with TRBD2. The length of the CDR3 is 14 residues. The junction had 8 bases not matched to a gene; V was cut back by 8 bases and J by 3 bases. CDR1 is MDHEN, CDR2 SYDVKM, per germline. This CDR3 is CASRSSGINYEQYF. CDR3 bases: TGTGCCAGCCGATCTAGCGGGATTAACTACGAGCAGTACTTC.

This clonotype was seen at least ten times. The chain recombines TRBV3-1 with TRBJ2-6; D possibly corresponds to TRBD2 (5 bases). Trimming removed 4 bases from V and 3 bases from J, with 16 bases in between. The CDR3 loop spans 17 amino acids. Germline CDR1 reads LGHDT; CDR2 reads YNNKEL (reference sequence). The chain's CDR3 is CASSPNSDLIGANVLTF. CDR3 nucleotide sequence: TGTGCCAGCAGCCCTAACTCGGACTTAATTGGGGCCAACGTCCTGACTTTC.

Notes on this clonotype: Just one base apart from a much larger clone, this may be a read error. The conserved final phenylalanine or tryptophan is absent from the CDR3, which likely points to a read error. The V gene is TRBV27, the J gene TRBJ2-2; D remains unclear. V lost 5 bases, J lost 2 bases, and 9 bases lay in between. CDR3 length: 14 amino acids. CDR1 is MNHEY and CDR2 is SMNVEV in the germline V gene (reference sequence). In DNA form, the CDR3 reads TGTGCCAGCAGTAGGTTCGGCAACACCGGGGAGCTGTTTTTA. As protein: CASSRFGNTGELFL.

This clonotype was seen only a few times. The CDR3 DNA follows: TGTGCCAGCAGCGGAGACATTAAAAACACCTATGGCTACACCTTC. It codes for CASSGDIKNTYGYTF. The chain is built from TRBV9 and TRBJ1-2, with D unclear. Trimming took 3 bases from V and 4 from J, leaving 16 bases between them. CDR3 length equals 15 residues. CDR1 is SGDLS, CDR2 YYNGEE, per germline.

This clonotype was detected a few times. The CDR3 sequence: CASSDSQGALYEQYF. In DNA, the CDR3 is TGCGCCAGCAGTGACTCCCAGGGGGCCCTTTACGAGCAGTACTTC. This rearrangement joins TRBV10-2 to TRBJ2-7, with 8 bases aligning to TRBD1. The J segment lost 4 bases and the V segment lost 3 bases, leaving 8 bases of the junction unmatched. This CDR3 is 15 amino acids long. Germline assignment: CDR1 WSHSY and CDR2 SAAADI.

This clonotype occurred a few times. The genes are TRBV19 and TRBJ2-7; D unresolved. This CDR3 region has 11 residues. V was clipped by 11 bases and J by 5 bases, with 13 bases between them. The germline V gene encodes CDR1 LNHDA and CDR2 SQIVND (reference sequence). The CDR3 nucleotides read TGTGCCGAATACCGGCCTAACGAGCAGTACTTC. It codes for CAEYRPNEQYF.

The table lists this clonotype with many counts. The CDR3 here is CASFQSGRDNEQFF. CDR3 nucleotide sequence: TGTGCCAGCTTTCAGAGCGGGAGGGACAATGAGCAGTTCTTC. The chain carries TRBV18 and TRBJ2-1, with 10 bases that match TRBD2. The V and J ends lost 7 bases and 5 bases, in that order; junction bases with no gene match: 5. The CDR3 is made up of 14 amino acids. Germline V gene data show CDR1 as KGHSH and CDR2 as LQKENI. Full variable domain (missing parts from reference TRBV18 and TRBJ2-1): NAGVMQNPRHLVRRRGQEARLRCSPMKGHSHVYWYRQLPEEGLKFMVYLQKENIIDESGMPKERFSAEFPKEGPSILRIQQVVRGDSAAYFCASFQSGRDNEQFFGPGTRLTVL.

The chain links TRBV16 to TRBJ2-7; D may be TRBD1 (6 bases). The V gene's germline CDR1 is KGHSY and CDR2 FQNENV. The CDR3 sequence is 12 residues long. V lost 10 bases and J lost 3, with 13 bases in between. The CDR3 DNA sequence: TGTGCCACCCGAGACAGGCTCTACGAGCAGTACTTC. Protein: CATRDRLYEQYF.

This clonotype was recorded many times. The V gene is TRBV6-1, the J gene TRBJ2-7, with 7 positions matching TRBD1. Germline values: CDR1 MNHNS, CDR2 SASEGT. CDR3 size: 14 residues. J was trimmed by 1 base and V by 4 bases; bases with no gene match: 4. The CDR3 protein is CASSADRDSYEQYF. The CDR3 DNA sequence: TGTGCCAGCAGTGCAGACAGGGATTCCTACGAGCAGTACTTC.

This chain connects TRBV18 to TRBJ2-4; perhaps TRBD2 as D (6 bases). Germline V gives CDR1 KGHSH, CDR2 LQKENI. Trimming took 3 bases from V and 1 from J, leaving 10 bases between them. The CDR3 contains 15 residues. The DNA for the CDR3 is TGTGCCAGCTCACCTCCGGAGGGGGCCAAAAACATTCAGTACTTC. Its protein product is CASSPPEGAKNIQYF. Complete variable domain (other parts from reference TRBV18 and TRBJ2-4): NAGVMQNPRHLVRRRGQEARLRCSPMKGHSHVYWYRQLPEEGLKFMVYLQKENIIDESGMPKERFSAEFPKEGPSILRIQQVVRGDSAAYFCASSPPEGAKNIQYFGAGTRLSVL.

This clonotype was seen at least ten times. The J gene is TRBJ2-6, the V gene TRBV6-1, with D perhaps matching TRBD1 (6 bases). Germline-derived CDR1 and CDR2 are MNHNS and SASEGT. V gave up 7 bases and J gave up 1 base, with 8 bases separating them. CDR3 length: 14 amino acids. The CDR3 DNA follows: TGTGCCAGCATAGGGGGTTCTGGGGCCAACGTCCTGACTTTC. It encodes CASIGGSGANVLTF.

This clonotype was seen at least ten times. The chain is built from TRBV7-8 and TRBJ1-1; a possible D gene is TRBD1 (6 bases). Germline CDR1 reads SGHVS; CDR2 reads FQNEAQ. The V end lost 5 bases, the J end lost 3 bases, and 13 bases lay between the germline ends. CDR3 size: 14 residues. CDR3 in amino acids: CASSPGAVHTEAFF. The CDR3 DNA reads TGTGCCAGCAGCCCAGGGGCGGTTCACACTGAAGCTTTCTTT. The variable domain in full, completed from reference TRBV7-8 and TRBJ1-1, reads GAGVSQSPRYKVAKRGQDVALRCDPISGHVSLFWYQQALGQGPEFLTYFQNEAQLDKSGLPSDRFFAERPEGSVSTLKIQRTQQEDSAVYLCASSPGAVHTEAFFGQGTRLTVV.

As to this clonotype: Being one base from a much bigger clone, this may be a read error. Without the conserved terminal phenylalanine or tryptophan, this CDR3 likely stems from a read error. The genes are TRBV7-9 and TRBJ1-2, with D unresolved. The CDR3 totals 13 residues. Germline V gene lookup returns CDR1 SEHNR and CDR2 FQNEAQ (reference sequence). Trimming removed 2 bases from V and 1 base from J, with 5 bases in between. The CDR3 coding sequence is TGTGCCAGCAGCTTACACGTTAACTATGGCTACACCCTC. Translating it yields CASSLHVNYGYTL.

This clonotype was counted many times. V and J are TRBV27 and TRBJ2-5; D unclear. V was clipped by 3 bases and J by 2 bases, with 13 bases between them. Per the germline V gene, CDR1 is MNHEY and CDR2 is SMNVEV (reference sequence). CDR3 length: 15 residues. CDR3 sequence reads: CASSFPHYRQETQYF. The CDR3 bases are TGTGCCAGCAGTTTCCCACATTATAGGCAAGAGACCCAGTACTTC.

This clonotype was detected many times. The chain couples TRBV6-1 to TRBJ2-1; D might be TRBD2 (6 bases). This CDR3 spans 15 amino acids. The germline V gene has CDR1 MNHNS and CDR2 SASEGT. Between the trimmed V and J ends, which lost 3 bases and 6 bases, there was a span of 15 bases. CDR3 in amino acids: CASSDLGPRGNEQFF. CDR3 bases: TGTGCCAGCAGTGACTTAGGCCCGCGGGGCAATGAGCAGTTCTTC.

Worth noting for this clonotype: This clone may be a read error of a much larger clone one base away. The CDR3 carries no conserved terminal phenylalanine or tryptophan, so it likely arises from a read error. This chain links TRBV6-1 with TRBJ1-1; possible D gene TRBD1, 6 bases. V shed 5 bases and J shed 2 bases, with 12 bases lying between them. The CDR3 sequence is 14 residues long. The germline gives CDR1 MNHNS, CDR2 SASEGT. Written as DNA, the CDR3 is TGTGCCAGCAGTAAACACAGGGAAAACACTGAAGCTTTCCTT. Its translation is CASSKHRENTEAFL.

The chain links TRBV6-1 to TRBJ2-7, with 9 bases fitting TRBD2. The V gene's germline CDR1 is MNHNS and CDR2 SASEGT. Trimming at V came to 6 bases and at J to 1 base, leaving 7 bases not matched to a gene. The CDR3 loop spans 15 amino acids. The chain's CDR3 is CASSATSGPSYEQYF. The CDR3 DNA sequence: TGTGCCAGCAGCGCAACTAGCGGGCCTTCCTACGAGCAGTACTTC.

About this clonotype itself: The junction differs from germline at one of its ends, possibly a read error. The chain joins TRBV28 to TRBJ1-2; perhaps TRBD1 as D (5 bases). The CDR3 runs to 14 residues. Germline V CDR1 and CDR2: MDHEN, SYDVKM. CDR3 coding DNA: TGCGCCATCCCTGCGGGGGGATTCAACTATGGCTACACCTTC. Translated: CAIPAGGFNYGYTF.

V gene TRBV7-8 combines with J gene TRBJ1-6; a weak D match, TRBD1 (5 bases). V gave up 1 base and J gave up 5 bases, with 9 bases separating them. The germline V gene has CDR1 SGHVS and CDR2 FQNEAQ. The CDR3 spans 15 residues. The CDR3 region is CASSLETDHNSPLHF. The CDR3 nucleotides are TGTGCCAGCAGCTTAGAGACAGACCATAATTCACCCCTCCACTTT.

This clonotype has more than one count but fewer than ten. The V and J genes are TRBV6-1 and TRBJ1-6, with 10 nucleotides matching TRBD1. Germline CDR1 and CDR2: MNHNS and SASEGT. V shed 4 bases and J 4 bases; nucleotides not matched to a gene: 7. The CDR3 runs 17 residues. The CDR3 DNA follows: TGTGCCAGCAGTGGACCGGGACAGGGGTTATATAATTCACCCCTCCACTTT. It translates to CASSGPGQGLYNSPLHF.